This TCR beta chain was captured by sequencing in a study of OX40 agonist ivuxolimab in advanced cancers. Looking at the study overall: Patients with hepatocellular carcinoma, melanoma, renal cell or head and neck cancer made up the dose-escalation patients. The group had a mean age of 60 years, ranged from roughly 20 to 79, and was 80% to 90% male. Whole-study results and caveats: At doses 0.1 to 3.0 mg/kg, CD4+ and CD8+ clones expanded. Nonresponders included some who also had low normalized T-cell clonal expansion.

A remark on this clone: Its target is not known.

The protocol was immunoSEQ multiplex PCR, while the TCRdb copy is restricted to in-frame clones and leaves out a portion. The sample includes around 60,000 clones, about nine tenths of them seen just once. The CDR3 spans 14 residues. Germline V CDR1 and CDR2: MNHNS, SASEGT. J was trimmed by 6 bases and V by 5 bases; bases with no gene match: 5. This sequence was found in an adult with an advanced solid tumor such as melanoma, head and neck, liver or kidney cancer. The sample in question was CD4+ or CD8+ T cells sorted from blood, obtained in a trial of the OX40 agonist ivuxolimab. This rearrangement joins TRBV6-1 to TRBJ1-3, with 9 bases aligning to TRBD1. This CDR3 reads CASSSRTGENTIYF. The CDR3 bases are TGTGCCAGCAGTTCCCGGACAGGGGAAAACACCATATATTTT.